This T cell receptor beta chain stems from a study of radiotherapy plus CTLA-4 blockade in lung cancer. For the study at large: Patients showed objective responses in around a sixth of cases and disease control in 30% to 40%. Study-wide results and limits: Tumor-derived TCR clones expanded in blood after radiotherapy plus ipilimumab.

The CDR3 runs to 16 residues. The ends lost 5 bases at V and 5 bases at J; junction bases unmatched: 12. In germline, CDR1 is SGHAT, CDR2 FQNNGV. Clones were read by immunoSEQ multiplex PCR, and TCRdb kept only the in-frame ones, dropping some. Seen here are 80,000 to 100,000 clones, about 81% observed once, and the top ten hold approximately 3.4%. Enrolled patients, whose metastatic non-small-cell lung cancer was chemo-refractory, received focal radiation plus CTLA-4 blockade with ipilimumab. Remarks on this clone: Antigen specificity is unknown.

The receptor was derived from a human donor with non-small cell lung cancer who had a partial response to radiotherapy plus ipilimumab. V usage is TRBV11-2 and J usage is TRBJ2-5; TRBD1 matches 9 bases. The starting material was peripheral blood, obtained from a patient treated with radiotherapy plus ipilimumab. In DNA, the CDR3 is TGTGCCAGCAGCGGTAACCCGAGGACAGGGGACGAGACCCAGTACTTC. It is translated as CASSGNPRTGDETQYF.